Shown below are 17 T cell receptor beta chains from a single sample sequenced in a study of brain T cells in children with intractable seizures. Sequenced by immunoSEQ multiplex PCR; TCRdb stores in-frame clones only, minus some. The sample has around 41,000 clones; around nine tenths are singletons. The sequenced sample was peripheral blood, obtained at surgery. The receptors derive from a girl aged 2 to 9 with tuberous sclerosis and intractable seizures.

About this clone itself: At one boundary the junction diverges from the germline segment, which might be a read error. The chain has TRBV2 and TRBJ1-2; perhaps TRBD1 as D (6 bases). Germline CDR1 reads SNHLY; CDR2 reads FYNNEI. This CDR3 has 11 residues. The CDR3, as DNA: TGTGCCAGCAGTGACTGGACAGAGTTACCTTTC. It is translated as CASSDWTELPF. Complete variable domain (other parts from reference TRBV2 and TRBJ1-2): EPEVTQTPSHQVTQMGQEVILRCVPISNHLYFYWYRQILGQKVEFLVSFYNNEISEKSEIFDDQFSVERPDGSNFTLKIRSTKLEDSAMYFCASSDWTELPFGSGTRLTVV.

J is TRBJ2-1 and V is TRBV5-1; 11 bases map to TRBD2. The length of the CDR3 is 16 residues. Trimming took 4 bases from V and 5 from J; bases not matched to a gene: 8. CDR1 SGHRS and CDR2 YFSETQ come from the germline V gene. This CDR3 is CASSRLAGGQNNEQFF. For the CDR3, the DNA is TGCGCCAGCAGCCGTCTAGCGGGGGGTCAGAACAATGAGCAGTTCTTC.

The chain joins TRBV5-1 to TRBJ2-1, with TRBD1 matching 9 bases. Germline V gives CDR1 SGHRS, CDR2 YFSETQ. The junction had 14 bases not matched to a gene; V was cut back by 6 bases and J by 7 bases. The CDR3 spans 16 residues. The CDR3 region has the DNA TGCGCCAGCACCCAATTCCGGGACAGGGCCTCGAATGAGCAGTTCTTC. Residues: CASTQFRDRASNEQFF.

This chain joins TRBV10-3 and TRBJ2-2; 11 bases align to TRBD2. V lost 11 bases, J lost 4 bases, and 6 bases stayed unmatched. Germline V CDR1 and CDR2: ENHRY, SYGVKD. The CDR3 runs 14 residues. The CDR3 bases are TGTGCCGCGATGGGACTAGCGGCCACCGGGGAGCTGTTTTTT. Its translation: CAAMGLAATGELFF.

V and J are TRBV7-9 and TRBJ2-4, with D perhaps TRBD2 (5 bases). Germline assignment: CDR1 SEHNR and CDR2 FQNEAQ (reference sequence). This CDR3 region has 17 residues. V dropped 2 bases and J dropped 0 bases, with 14 bases sitting between them. The CDR3: CASSLSGIPLAKNIQYF. The DNA of the CDR3 is TGTGCCAGCAGCTTATCGGGGATCCCTTTAGCCAAAAACATTCAGTACTTC. The entire variable domain, with the rest obtained from reference TRBV7-9 and TRBJ2-4, is as follows: DTGVSQNPRHKITKRGQNVTFRCDPISEHNRLYWYRQTLGQGPEFLTYFQNEAQLEKSRLLSDRFSAERPKGSFSTLEIQRTEQGDSAMYLCASSLSGIPLAKNIQYFGAGTRLSVL.

V is TRBV6-2 or TRBV6-3 and J is TRBJ2-3; maybe TRBD2 (6 bases). With 5 bases removed from V and 6 bases from J, the gap between germline ends came to 12 bases. The CDR3 extends over 13 amino acids. Germline V CDR1 and CDR2: MNHEY, SVGEGT. CDR3 nucleotides: TGTGCCAGCAGTAAGAGGGAGGAGGATACGCAGTATTTT. Its protein is CASSKREEDTQYF.

The chain recombines TRBV11-2 with TRBJ2-5; 9 nucleotides agree with TRBD2. Germline V gene lookup returns CDR1 SGHAT and CDR2 FQNNGV. V dropped 5 bases and J dropped 3; count of bases not matched to a gene: 7. The CDR3 runs to 15 residues. This chain's CDR3 is CASSPRQRGEETQYF. Written as DNA, the CDR3 is TGTGCCAGCAGCCCGCGCCAGCGGGGGGAAGAGACCCAGTACTTC.

The V gene is TRBV14, the J gene TRBJ1-2, with a tentative D call TRBD1 (6 bases). Trimming pared 1 base from V and 4 bases from J, leaving 19 bases between. Germline V gives CDR1 SGHDN, CDR2 FVKESK. This CDR3 has 17 residues. Here the CDR3 reads CASSQVSWTASFYGYTF. CDR3 coding DNA: TGTGCCAGCAGCCAAGTATCCTGGACAGCTTCGTTCTATGGCTACACCTTC.

The chain links TRBV9 to TRBJ1-2; D unresolved. The CDR3 runs 15 residues. Trimming stripped 1 base from V and 6 bases from J, with 16 bases between. Germline CDR1 reads SGDLS; CDR2 reads YYNGEE. The CDR3 loop reads CASSVQLTKRDGYTF. For the CDR3, the DNA is TGTGCCAGCAGCGTACAACTCACTAAGAGGGATGGCTACACCTTC.

V is TRBV6-2 or TRBV6-3 and J is TRBJ1-2; 7 nucleotides line up with TRBD1. The CDR3 runs 18 residues. CDR1 and CDR2 from the germline V gene are MNHEY and SVGEGT. V lost 5 bases and J lost 4; bases outside the gene matches: 19. The CDR3 DNA sequence: TGTGCCAGCAGTCCGACATCCGGTCGGGGACAGAAGATCTATGGCTACACCTTC. Its protein is CASSPTSGRGQKIYGYTF.

The genes are TRBV5-1 and TRBJ2-1, with TRBD1 identical over 8 bases. Trimming removed 0 bases from V and 6 bases from J; junction bases left unmatched: 2. Germline CDR1 and CDR2: SGHRS and YFSETQ. The CDR3 length is 14 residues. The CDR3 loop reads CASSLGDRFNEQFF. Written as DNA, the CDR3 is TGCGCCAGCAGCTTGGGGGACAGGTTCAATGAGCAGTTCTTC.

The CDR3 coding sequence is TGCAGTGCTAGTCGTCGTGGGGTTGGTACAGATACGCAGTATTTT. It codes for CSASRRGVGTDTQYF. The genes are TRBV20-1 and TRBJ2-3; no clear D. V lost 3 bases to trimming and J lost 3 bases, with 16 bases between them. The CDR3 loop spans 15 amino acids. The germline V gene has CDR1 DFQATT and CDR2 SNEGSKA (reference sequence).

The rearrangement uses TRBV5-1 and TRBJ2-5; 8 bases fit TRBD1. Per germline, CDR1 SGHRS and CDR2 YFSETQ. CDR3 length equals 13 residues. V was pared by 4 bases and J by 4 bases, with 3 bases of the junction left unmatched. The CDR3 nucleotides read TGCGCCAGCAGCCCCACAGGGGGAGAGACCCAGTACTTC. It codes for CASSPTGGETQYF. Looking up the rest from reference TRBV5-1 and TRBJ2-5 gives the full variable domain: KAGVTQTPRYLIKTRGQQVTLSCSPISGHRSVSWYQQTPGQGLQFLFEYFSETQRNKGNFPGRFSGRQFSNSRSEMNVSTLELGDSALYLCASSPTGGETQYFGPGTRLLVL.

This clone was seen a single time. The chain is built from TRBV5-1 and TRBJ2-2, with D perhaps assigned TRBD1 or TRBD2 (5 bases each). Germline loops: CDR1 SGHRS, CDR2 YFSETQ. Trimming stripped 4 bases from V and 0 bases from J, with 10 bases between. This CDR3 is 15 amino acids long. The CDR3 loop reads CASSRDATNTGELFF. In DNA form, the CDR3 reads TGCGCCAGCAGCCGGGACGCAACGAACACCGGGGAGCTGTTTTTT.

The chain combines TRBV19 with TRBJ2-7; D remains unclear. From germline, CDR1 is LNHDA and CDR2 SQIVND (reference sequence). With 7 bases removed from V and 5 bases from J, the gap between germline ends came to 21 bases. This CDR3 has 15 amino acids. CDR3 bases: TGTGCCAGTACCCGAGGAACGGCCCGATTCGACGAGCAGTACTTC. Its translation is CASTRGTARFDEQYF.

The J gene is TRBJ1-2, the V gene TRBV10-3; tentatively, D is TRBD1 (6 bases). Trimming left V 6 bases short and J 6 bases short, with 11 bases between. CDR1 is ENHRY and CDR2 is SYGVKD in the germline V gene. This CDR3 has 12 amino acids. CDR3 sequence (DNA): TGTGCCATCAGCCCGGAGGGGGATGGCTACACCTTC. The encoded protein is CAISPEGDGYTF.

CDR3 DNA sequence: TGTGCCAGCAGTGAAGGACTCTTTTACGAGCAGTACGTC. Translation: CASSEGLFYEQYV. The V call is TRBV6-1, the J call TRBJ2-7; unclear D gene. CDR3 length: 13 amino acids. Germline CDR1 reads MNHNS; CDR2 reads SASEGT. The germline V and J ends were trimmed by 1 base and 4 bases, with 8 bases remaining between them.